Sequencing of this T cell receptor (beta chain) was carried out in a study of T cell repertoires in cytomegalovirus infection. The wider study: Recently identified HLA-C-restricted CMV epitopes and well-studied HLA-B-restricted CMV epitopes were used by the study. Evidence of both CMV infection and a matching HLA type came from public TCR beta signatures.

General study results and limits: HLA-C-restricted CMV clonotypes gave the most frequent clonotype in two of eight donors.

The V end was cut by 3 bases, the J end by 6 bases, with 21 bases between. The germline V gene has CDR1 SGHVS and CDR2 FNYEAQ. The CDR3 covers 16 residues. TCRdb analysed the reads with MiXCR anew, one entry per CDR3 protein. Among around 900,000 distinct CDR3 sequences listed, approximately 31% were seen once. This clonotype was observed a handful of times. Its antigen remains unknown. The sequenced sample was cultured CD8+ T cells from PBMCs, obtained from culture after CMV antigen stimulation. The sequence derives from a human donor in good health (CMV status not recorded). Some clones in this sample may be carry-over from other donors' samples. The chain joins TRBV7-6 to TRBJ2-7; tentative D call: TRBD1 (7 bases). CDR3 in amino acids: CASSFSGTAWRGEQYF. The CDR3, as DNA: TGTGCCAGCAGCTTTTCCGGGACAGCCTGGAGGGGCGAGCAGTACTTC.